This entry lists 10 T cell receptor beta chains sequenced from one sample in a study of cytomegalovirus exposure and HLA in healthy donors. With 60 Vbeta and 13 Jbeta primers, the PCR was carried out. Clones were sequenced by immunoSEQ multiplex PCR, and TCRdb holds only the in-frame ones, with some missing. The table has about 120,000 clones, 75% to 90% seen once; the top ten hold about 1.8%. The source material was PBMCs. The receptors were gathered from a man aged 35 to 55 in good health and CMV-seronegative.

The chain couples TRBV7-9 to TRBJ1-1; 8 bases agree with TRBD1. The CDR3 runs 17 residues. V lost 1 base, J lost 1 base, and 8 bases stayed unmatched. CDR1 is SEHNR, CDR2 FQNEAQ, per germline (reference sequence). This CDR3 is CASSLGGTGGTNTEAFF. Here the CDR3 DNA reads TGTGCCAGCAGCTTAGGTGGTACAGGGGGAACGAACACTGAAGCTTTCTTT.

V and J are TRBV9 and TRBJ2-3, with 7 bases matching TRBD2. Germline values: CDR1 SGDLS, CDR2 YYNGEE. V lost 4 bases to trimming and J lost 4 bases; unmatched junction nucleotides: 6. The CDR3 runs to 14 residues. DNA for the CDR3: TGTGCCAGCAGCACCACGGGGAGGGCAGATACGCAGTATTTT. Translation gives CASSTTGRADTQYF.

The chain employs TRBV19 and TRBJ1-4; 10 positions match TRBD1. The CDR3 totals 15 residues. CDR1 is LNHDA and CDR2 is SQIVND in the germline V gene (reference sequence). J was trimmed by 8 bases and V by 5 bases; bases with no gene match: 8. CDR3 amino acids: CASSSAGTGVEKLFF. CDR3 bases: TGTGCCAGTAGTTCGGCCGGGACAGGGGTCGAAAAACTGTTTTTT.

This rearrangement joins TRBV2 to TRBJ1-1; D not resolved. From germline, CDR1 is SNHLY and CDR2 FYNNEI. V lost 6 bases to trimming and J lost 1 base, with 9 bases between them. The CDR3 is made up of 13 amino acids. CDR3: CASRVDKNTEAFF. DNA of the CDR3: TGTGCCAGCAGGGTAGACAAGAACACTGAAGCTTTCTTT.

A single count supports this clone. The gene calls are TRBV28 and TRBJ2-2; 7 bases agree with TRBD1. V shed 6 bases and J 6 bases; nucleotides not matched to a gene: 7. This CDR3 is 14 amino acids long. Germline-derived CDR1 and CDR2 are MDHEN and SYDVKM. The CDR3 bases are TGTGCCAGCAGGAATCCGCAGGGGGCCGGGGAGCTGTTTTTT. The encoded protein is CASRNPQGAGELFF.

Only one count was recorded for this clone. CDR3 bases: TGTGCCAGCAGTTCCAAATACAGGCGTAGCTCCTACAATGAGCAGTTCTTC. Translation gives CASSSKYRRSSYNEQFF. The chain combines TRBV28 with TRBJ2-1, with D possibly being TRBD1 (5 bases). The CDR3 runs to 17 residues. The germline CDR1 and CDR2 sequences are MDHEN and SYDVKM. V lost 4 bases and J 0 bases, leaving 16 bases between the germline ends.

The gene calls are TRBV9 and TRBJ2-7; a possible D gene is TRBD1 (6 bases). The V gene's germline CDR1 is SGDLS and CDR2 YYNGEE. V was shortened by 2 bases and J by 3 bases, with 21 bases between the two germline ends. This CDR3 has 17 residues. CDR3 coding DNA: TGTGCCAGCAGCGTGGGGGCGGCAGCCGGGGCGTACTACGAGCAGTACTTC. Protein sequence: CASSVGAAAGAYYEQYF.

In its sample, this clone was seen once. CDR3 in amino acids: CASSQEPSSASGGAYEQYF. In nucleotides, the CDR3 is TGCGCCAGCAGCCAAGAGCCCTCCTCGGCTAGCGGGGGTGCCTACGAGCAGTACTTC. V usage is TRBV4-3 and J usage is TRBJ2-7; 10 bases map to TRBD2. The J segment lost 2 bases and the V segment lost 0 bases, leaving 13 bases of the junction unmatched. CDR1 is LGHNA and CDR2 is YSLEER in the germline V gene. The CDR3 is 19 residues long.

This chain uses TRBV6-6 with TRBJ1-1; D perhaps matches TRBD1 (5 bases). The V gene's germline CDR1 is MNHNY and CDR2 SVGAGI (reference sequence). The V and J ends lost 6 bases and 3 bases respectively, with 14 bases between them. The CDR3 has 14 amino acids. CDR3 in DNA: TGTGCCAGCAGCCCCTGGGGCCTCTACACTGAAGCTTTCTTT. It translates to CASSPWGLYTEAFF.

The CDR3 coding sequence is TGTGCCAGCAGTTTATGGGGGAGCGGGAGGGCCCTGAGCGAGCAGTACTTC. Its protein is CASSLWGSGRALSEQYF. This chain joins TRBV27 and TRBJ2-7, with 10 nucleotides matching TRBD2. This CDR3 has 17 residues. The trim removed 1 base at V and 6 bases at J, leaving 12 bases unmatched. From germline, CDR1 is MNHEY and CDR2 SMNVEV (reference sequence).